This T cell receptor beta chain stems from a study of cytomegalovirus exposure and HLA in healthy donors (dated by TCRdb to about 2017). General notes on the study: In an earlier analysis of under 600 of the donors, 250 to 300 Gb of sequence data and roughly 100 million unique TCR beta sequences from 150 million to 200 million T cells were reported. A separate validation cohort of 100 to 150 different subjects was used in addition to the 666-subject first cohort. All discovery cohort repertoires had been generated on a single sequencing platform. To study patterns of TCR occurrence, a later analysis re-analyzed previously published TCR beta repertoires from 666 donors and added high-resolution HLA genotyping. To predict cytomegalovirus infection status, the study combined high-throughput TCR immunosequencing, statistical association of individual TCRs with disease status, and machine learning. On average, over 200,000 unique TCR beta nucleotide sequences were sequenced per donor among some 420 genotyped donors of the cohort, with roughly 18% of those sequences being non-productive. Of the 350 to 450 genotyped donors, less than 90% were placed in the genetic ancestry cluster associated with self-reported Caucasian donors. Both class I and class II loci were covered by HLA typing, at four-digit resolution. Rather than using new phenotypic data, the later analysis identified candidate immune exposures from TCR beta sequences and from how often those sequences occurred across donors. The study aimed to test whether cataloging public T cell receptors could reveal signatures of past pathogen exposure. Typing coverage varied by locus: roughly 620-630 donors for A, B, C, DRB1 and DQB1; approximately 560 for DQA1; around 570 for DPA1; around 450 for DPB1. Approximately 300 gigabases of sequencing data and roughly 80 million unique TCR sequences made up an early release that covered under 750 HLA-typed donors. An earlier analysis of approximately 500 of the donors applied high-throughput TCR beta sequencing to assess whether each TCR beta V gene segment acted as functional or pseudogenic. The study profiled the T cell repertoires of hundreds of subjects by immunosequencing and related them to cytomegalovirus serostatus. Because of strong linkage in the cohort, a handful of DR-DQ haplotypes were treated as single units for association and clustering. A later genetic analysis used genome-wide SNP genotypes for about 65% of the 666 donors, treating that subset as a discovery cohort. Donor age, sex, ethnicity and CMV serostatus were compiled alongside the repertoire data. General study outcomes and caveats: A further reported finding was that TCR beta sequences accurately predicted the HLA-A and HLA-B alleles for most subjects in the first cohort. While some public TCRs were present in many individuals, most TCR sequences turned up only very rarely across donors. According to a later genetic analysis, donors in an Asian-associated ancestry cluster had fewer N-insertions in productive TCRs than the roughly 670-donor mean. When HLA alleles, especially DR and DQ, strongly co-occurred, attributing TCR associations to individual alleles was difficult. According to a later analysis, parvovirus B19, influenza, CMV and Epstein-Barr virus appeared linked to several top co-occurrence clusters. An association between a missense DCLRE1C variant and V-gene and J-gene trimming of TCR beta chains was found in a later genetic analysis and replicated in an independent cohort. Because some donors lacked HLA typing at each locus, the association tests relied only on the typed subset. The classifier was reported to diagnose cytomegalovirus status with high specificity and sensitivity in both the original and validation cohorts. Compared with equally common non-associated chains, HLA-associated TCR beta chains in a later analysis were more clonally expanded and had lower generation probabilities. In a later analysis, most CMV-associated TCR beta chains were found to appear HLA-restricted, with HLA associations seemingly driven largely by CMV exposure. The study gave a list of some 150 TCR beta chains associated with cytomegalovirus. Sequencing depth was assumed to be roughly uniform across donors in the presence/absence analyses, though that assumption may not hold. Linkage disequilibrium might explain the correlated functional status among segregating V segments, but an unknown experimental factor could not be ruled out. In this cohort, only TCR beta chains were sequenced, and detectable features were limited by the absence of alpha or paired-chain data. The authors suggested that the approach could potentially be extended to other disease states and immunological phenotypes. In an earlier analysis of approximately 590 of the donors, most TCR beta V segments appeared in productive rearrangements about 90% or about 30% of the time, broadly matching IMGT annotations. Immune exposure information for the cohort was limited to CMV serostatus. Because counts were too low, some 16 rarely observed V segments, including chromosome 9 orphons, were excluded from the earlier analysis of some 540 of the donors. A group of highly shared sequence variants was considered likely to be a technical artifact of the sequencing pipeline. In vitro tests confirmed that a few of the cytomegalovirus-associated TCR beta chains recognize cytomegalovirus antigens. In a later analysis, the rate of TCR association differed among HLA loci, with DRB1 alleles having the most associated TCRs and HLA-C alleles having the fewest. Specific HLA alleles were associated with 16,951 TCR beta sequences at a false discovery rate of 0.05 in a later analysis. Because the 87-base-pair reads could not distinguish some IMGT-functional V segments, including TRBV6-2 and TRBV6-3, those segments were excluded.

The cohort consisted of 600 to 750 healthy bone marrow donors. All cohort members were sampled while nominally healthy, although unrecorded immune exposures were likely present. The donor tested CMV seronegative, placing the donor among the 300 to 450 seronegative members of the cohort. Each donor provided a peripheral blood sample, and peripheral blood mononuclear cells were used for TCR beta sequencing. The Qiagen DNeasy Blood Extraction Kit was used to extract genomic DNA from the blood cell samples. The trim is 4 bases for V and 6 bases for J, with a gap of 13 bases between the germline ends. The CDR3, cysteine through phenylalanine, is 14 amino acids long. Just the 42-base CDR3 DNA is kept, in frame starting at base 1. Based on the germline V gene, the CDR1 and CDR2 sequences are MGHRA and YSYEKL. In the case of this clone: No cognate antigen has been identified for it. No base-level quality is on record; no much larger clone is a single base apart.

Library generation was performed with the immunoSEQ multiplex PCR assay. The multiplex PCR relied on a mix of 60 forward primers for TCR Vbeta segments and 13 reverse primers for TCR Jbeta segments. The CDR3 region of rearranged TCR beta genes was amplified from genomic DNA by a multiplex PCR assay. Amplified TCR beta libraries were sequenced as 87-base-pair reads on the Illumina HiSeq System. Concerning the study's data processing: A later analysis tallied tens of millions of unique TCR beta chains across the roughly 610 repertoires, and some 10 million of those chains were shared by two or more donors. Raw reads were error-corrected and collapsed into unique sequences by a nearest-neighbor algorithm in which closely related sequences were merged to remove PCR and sequencing errors. V, D and J gene segments were assigned by aligning CDR3 sequences to IMGT reference sequences. For a sequence to be retained, at least a six-nucleotide match to both a V gene segment and a J gene segment was required. Rearrangements were classified as productive when the CDR3 lacked stop codons and remained in frame with V and J, and all other rearrangements were classified as non-productive. Following IMGT convention, CDR3 was defined as the stretch from the second conserved V-encoded cysteine to the conserved J-encoded phenylalanine. The earlier analysis of approximately 590 of the donors excluded any sequence lacking an unambiguous match to a single V gene segment. In an earlier analysis of approximately 550 of the donors, V segments were called functional above 56.7% productive rearrangements and were called segregating when the between-donor standard deviation exceeded 5%. A statistical classification framework was developed to diagnose cytomegalovirus status using the catalog of TCR beta chain sequences. V and J gene assignment, in a later analysis, came from comparing TCR nucleotide sequences with IMGT/GENE-DB human TR gene sequences. The TCRdist pipeline was used in a later analysis to assign CDR3 sequences and most-parsimonious VDJ recombination scenarios. In a later analysis, each TCR beta chain was defined by its CDR3 amino acid sequence together with its V-gene family, and reads without a unique V-gene family were excluded. In a later analysis, 450 to 600 highly shared, low-generation-probability nucleotide sequences were removed to address suspected cross-contamination and a sequencing artifact. A later analysis calculated a clonal expansion index for each public chain from normalized within-repertoire ranks of inferred template counts. In a later analysis, generation probabilities were computed using a VDJ recombination model fitted to out-of-frame rearrangements, and the results were checked against IGoR. Hypergeometric tests were used in a later analysis to score TCR-TCR, TCR-HLA and TCR-CMV co-occurrence, with a repertoire-size bias correction applied to the TCR pairs. To estimate false discovery rates, a later analysis permuted the HLA or CMV assignments 20 times. In a later analysis, co-occurring TCRs were grouped using DBSCAN, with TCRdist sequence similarity added in when clustering inside HLA-allele-positive subsets. For co-occurrence clustering, repertoires with fewer than 30,000 or more than 120,000 public chains were excluded, along with five or six repertoires with anomalous nucleotide sharing. TCRdb carries this immuneACCESS record with in-frame sequences only. Its versions omit some clonotypes, under half of them owing to an unresolved V gene in the studies checked, with the rest unexplained. D and trimming were read from the DNA, whereas the V and J calls and clone size are those reported in that table. The sample table records fewer than 120,000 clones; approximately 84% of these occur just once. 1.5% to 2% of the sample lies in the top ten.

This clonotype was obtained from a man aged 35 to 55 in good health and CMV-seronegative. The rearrangement combines TRBV4-1 with TRBJ1-5; TRBD1 could be the D gene, as 5 bases match. The sequenced sample was PBMCs. The bases are TGCGCCAGCAGCCCTATAGGGGAAGTTCAGCCCCAGCATTTT. Its coded protein is CASSPIGEVQPQHF.